This T cell receptor (beta chain) was identified in a study of T cell responses to AZD1222 COVID-19 vaccine (dated by TCRdb to the early 2020s). Concerning the study at large: A total of approximately 240 trial participants underwent TCR sequencing, of whom 200 to 220 received two doses of AZD1222 and some 26 received two doses of the MenACWY control vaccine. Trial participants were enrolled by age into 18-55, 56-69 and 70-plus year subgroups, with approximately 150, 30 and 60 TCR-sequenced participants respectively.

The paper as a whole reports these results and caveats: Because no day 14 peak-response samples were available, repertoires were characterized only after the peak T cell response. Nearly half of unique spike-specific TCRs reportedly recognized epitopes outside regions mutated in the B.1.351 and B.1.1.7 variants. Vaccine-associated CD4 TCRs spanned the whole spike protein, with dominant responses in regions 160-218 and 743-854. Spike-specific TCR breadth and depth rose significantly after two AZD1222 doses compared with day 0 and with MenACWY recipients. Participants were mostly white British and included more females than males, and it was suggested by the authors that clonal diversity may have been underestimated. In the small 56-69-year group, the increase in depth fell short of significance, most likely because of low power. Conclusions about previously exposed vaccinees were limited because only a handful of AZD1222 recipients were SARS-CoV-2 seropositive at baseline.

The time point label for this specimen denotes: baseline before first vaccination. The sample's treatment or condition label, in plain terms: meningococcal conjugate vaccine given as trial control. Samples from vaccinated people were obtained from the UK trials COV001 and COV002, which included a single-blind randomized controlled phase 2/3 trial of AZD1222 (ChAdOx1 nCoV-19) in healthy adults. For TCRbeta chain sequencing, PBMC samples from trial participants were taken at day 0 and at day 28 after the second dose. The CDR3 regions of human TCRbeta chains were analyzed by immunosequencing. Concerning the study's data processing: TCRs in the repertoires were compared against a reference library of SARS-CoV-2-specific TCRs that had been generated with the MIRA antigen-specificity platform. Breadth was defined as the fraction of unique TCRs that were SARS-CoV-2-associated, and depth was defined as the fraction of total T cells that were SARS-CoV-2-associated. Using the MIRA data, each spike-specific TCR was assigned both to the spike region to which the TCR was reactive and to a CD4 or CD8 class. Log10-transformed breadth and depth values were compared by one-way ANOVA with Sidak's multiple comparisons tests. As stored in TCRdb, this immuneACCESS dataset retains in-frame rearrangements with V and J assigned. A fraction of the clones does not appear; measured against another copy, unresolved V genes explain less than half of the discrepancy, and the remainder lacks a known reason. V and J calls plus clone size are reproduced from that table; the DNA served to infer D and trimming. The sample table lists roughly 180,000 clones, about 87% of them with a count of one. Of the sample, less than 3% falls within the top ten clones.

The junction carries 28 bases between V and J, which are trimmed by 4 bases and 10 bases respectively. Including cysteine and phenylalanine, the CDR3 has 17 amino acids. The DNA shown is the 51-base CDR3, in frame from base 1. As encoded in the germline V gene (reference sequence), CDR1 is SGHNT while CDR2 is YYREEE. Comments on this clone: It has no known antigen specificity. No base qualities exist here, and no much larger clone lies one base off it.

The clonotype was recovered from an adult in good health. Specimen: peripheral blood, collected on day 0 of MenACWY control vaccination. This chain is built from TRBV5-4 and TRBJ2-3; matching of 5 bases hints at TRBD2 as the D gene. DNA sequence: TGTGCCAGCAGCCGACCAATAATGGGAGTAGGCTCGGGTGCGCAGTATTTT. The encoded protein is CASSRPIMGVGSGAQYF. With all but the CDR3 taken from the reference TRBV5-4 and TRBJ2-3 genes, the full variable domain is: ETGVTQSPTHLIKTRGQQVTLRCSSQSGHNTVSWYQQALGQGPQFIFQYYREEENGRGNFPPRFSGLQFPNYSSELNVNALELDDSALYLCASSRPIMGVGSGAQYFGPGTRLTVL.